These T cell receptor beta chains were read from a single sample in a study of metastatic and nonmetastatic thyroid tumors. Using MiXCR, TCRdb re-called clones from the PCR reads. Of about 70,000 clones in the sample, roughly 18% were seen once. Sample: blood. All receptors come from a female donor with papillary thyroid cancer or a benign thyroid nodule (not recorded which). Some clones in this sample may be carry-over from other donors' samples. Each CDR3 is given with its conserved first and last residue. Fields, in order: V gene, J gene, D gene, clone size, CDR3 DNA, CDR3 protein. D genes are given only for firm matches. Part of the rows lack a size; the others show once, few, many or a class for expanded clones.

v_call: TRBV25-1; j_call: TRBJ2-2; d_call: NA; clone_size: many; cdr3_nt: TGTGCCAGCAGTGAATTAAGGGCTAGCAGGAACACCGGGGAGCTGTTTTTT; cdr3_aa: CASSELRASRNTGELFF
v_call: TRBV5-1; j_call: TRBJ2-3; d_call: NA; clone_size: many; cdr3_nt: TGCGCCAGCAGCTTGGGCGGGACAGATACGCAGTATTTT; cdr3_aa: CASSLGGTDTQYF
v_call: TRBV5-1; j_call: TRBJ1-1; d_call: NA; clone_size: many; cdr3_nt: TGCGCCAGCAGGGGTTCGGGCACTGAAGCTTTCTTT; cdr3_aa: CASRGSGTEAFF
v_call: TRBV3-1; j_call: TRBJ2-1; d_call: NA; clone_size: many; cdr3_nt: TGTGCCAGCCTCTCTTGGCTGGGCAATGAGCAGTTCTTC; cdr3_aa: CASLSWLGNEQFF
v_call: TRBV30; j_call: TRBJ2-3; d_call: TRBD2; clone_size: many; cdr3_nt: TGTGCCTGGAGACGAGGACTAGCGGGGGGGGCAGATACGCAGTATTTT; cdr3_aa: CAWRRGLAGGADTQYF
v_call: TRBV30; j_call: TRBJ2-7; d_call: NA; clone_size: medium-sized; cdr3_nt: TGTGCCTGGAGTCTGTCCTACGAGCAGTACTTC; cdr3_aa: CAWSLSYEQYF
v_call: TRBV6-1; j_call: TRBJ1-5; d_call: TRBD1; clone_size: many; cdr3_nt: TGTGCCAGCAAGCCACCGGGACAGGGCGATAGCAATCAGCCCCAGCATTTT; cdr3_aa: CASKPPGQGDSNQPQHF
v_call: TRBV13; j_call: TRBJ2-7; d_call: TRBD2; clone_size: many; cdr3_nt: TGTGCCAGCAGCTTAGGGCTAGCGGGACGGGAGCAGTACTTC; cdr3_aa: CASSLGLAGREQYF
v_call: TRBV5-1; j_call: TRBJ2-5; d_call: NA; clone_size: many; cdr3_nt: TGCGCCAGCAGCTTCCAAGAGACCCAGTACTTC; cdr3_aa: CASSFQETQYF
v_call: TRBV10-2; j_call: TRBJ1-3; d_call: NA; clone_size: medium-sized; cdr3_nt: TGCGCCAGCAGGGGGGGGACTTCTGGAAACACCATATATTTT; cdr3_aa: CASRGGTSGNTIYF
v_call: TRBV27; j_call: TRBJ2-7; d_call: TRBD2; clone_size: many; cdr3_nt: TGTGCCAGCAGTTCCCGGACTAGCGGGGCTCAGCAGTACTTC; cdr3_aa: CASSSRTSGAQQYF
v_call: TRBV10-3; j_call: TRBJ1-2; d_call: NA; clone_size: few; cdr3_nt: TGTGCCATCAGAGAAGGGGATGACTATGGCTACACCTTC; cdr3_aa: CAIREGDDYGYTF
v_call: TRBV5-4; j_call: TRBJ2-2; d_call: TRBD2; clone_size: NA; cdr3_nt: TGTGCCAGCAGCTCGCGACAGGGCTTAGCGGGAGTCCGCACCGGGGAGCTGTTTTTT; cdr3_aa: CASSSRQGLAGVRTGELFF
v_call: TRBV19; j_call: TRBJ2-7; d_call: TRBD1; clone_size: many; cdr3_nt: TGTGCCAGTACCCGCACCGGGACAGGTTACGAGCAGTACTTC; cdr3_aa: CASTRTGTGYEQYF
v_call: TRBV3-1; j_call: TRBJ2-7; d_call: NA; clone_size: many; cdr3_nt: TGTGCCAGCAGCCAAGGCAGTGTCTACTACGAGCAGTACTTC; cdr3_aa: CASSQGSVYYEQYF
v_call: TRBV3-1; j_call: TRBJ2-1; d_call: TRBD2; clone_size: many; cdr3_nt: TGTGCCAGCAGCCAAGATTCCGTACTAGCGGTTCGAAATGAGCAGTTCTTC; cdr3_aa: CASSQDSVLAVRNEQFF
v_call: TRBV19; j_call: TRBJ2-7; d_call: NA; clone_size: NA; cdr3_nt: TGTGCCATTAGTACCTGGACAGAGGCCTACGAGCAGTACTTC; cdr3_aa: CAISTWTEAYEQYF
v_call: TRBV19; j_call: TRBJ1-5; d_call: NA; clone_size: few; cdr3_nt: TGTGCCAGTAGGAAGGGTATGGATCAGCCCCAGCATTTT; cdr3_aa: CASRKGMDQPQHF